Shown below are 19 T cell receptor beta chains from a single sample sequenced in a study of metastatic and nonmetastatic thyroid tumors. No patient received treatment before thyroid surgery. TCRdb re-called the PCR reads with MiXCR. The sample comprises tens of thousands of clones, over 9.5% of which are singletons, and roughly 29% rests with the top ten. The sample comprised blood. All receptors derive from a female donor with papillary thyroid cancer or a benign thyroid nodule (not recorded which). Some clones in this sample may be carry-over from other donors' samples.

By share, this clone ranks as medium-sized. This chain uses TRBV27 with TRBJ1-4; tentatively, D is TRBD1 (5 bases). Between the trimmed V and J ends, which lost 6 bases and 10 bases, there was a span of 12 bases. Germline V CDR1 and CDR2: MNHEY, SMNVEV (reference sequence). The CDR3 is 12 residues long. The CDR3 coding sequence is TGTGCCAGCAGAGGACCGGGGGGAAAACTGTTTTTT. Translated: CASRGPGGKLFF.

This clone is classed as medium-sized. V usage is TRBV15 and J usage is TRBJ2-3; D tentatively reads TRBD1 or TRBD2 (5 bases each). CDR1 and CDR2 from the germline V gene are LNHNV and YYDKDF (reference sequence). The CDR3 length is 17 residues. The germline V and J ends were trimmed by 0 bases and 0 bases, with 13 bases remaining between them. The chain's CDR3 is CATSRELPGRSTDTQYF. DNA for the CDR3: TGTGCCACCAGCAGAGAATTACCGGGACGGAGCACAGATACGCAGTATTTT.

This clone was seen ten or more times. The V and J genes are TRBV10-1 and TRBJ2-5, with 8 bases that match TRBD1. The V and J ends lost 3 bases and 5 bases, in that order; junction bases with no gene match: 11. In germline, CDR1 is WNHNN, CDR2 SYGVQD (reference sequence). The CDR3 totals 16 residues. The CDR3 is CASSDPDRENRETQYF. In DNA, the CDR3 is TGCGCCAGCAGTGATCCGGACAGGGAAAACCGGGAGACCCAGTACTTC.

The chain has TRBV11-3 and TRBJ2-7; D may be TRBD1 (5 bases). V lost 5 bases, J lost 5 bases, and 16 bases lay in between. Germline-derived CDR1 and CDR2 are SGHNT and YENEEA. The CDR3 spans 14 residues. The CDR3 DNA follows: TGTGCCAGCAGCCCCACAGGTTTGATCAACGAGCAGTACTTC. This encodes CASSPTGLINEQYF.

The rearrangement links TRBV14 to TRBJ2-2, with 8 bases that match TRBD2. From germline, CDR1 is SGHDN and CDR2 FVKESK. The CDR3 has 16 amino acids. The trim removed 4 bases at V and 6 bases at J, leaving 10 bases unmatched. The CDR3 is CASSPYGREDPGELFF. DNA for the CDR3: TGTGCCAGCAGCCCTTACGGGCGGGAGGACCCCGGGGAGCTGTTTTTT.

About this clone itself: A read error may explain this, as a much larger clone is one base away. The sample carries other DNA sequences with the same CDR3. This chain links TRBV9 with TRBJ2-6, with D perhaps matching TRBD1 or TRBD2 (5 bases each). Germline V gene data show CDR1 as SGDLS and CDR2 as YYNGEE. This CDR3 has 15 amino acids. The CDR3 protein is CASSVGGSGANVLTF. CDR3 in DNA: TGTGCCAGCAGCGTAGGAGGGTCTGGGGCCAACGTCCTAACTTTC.

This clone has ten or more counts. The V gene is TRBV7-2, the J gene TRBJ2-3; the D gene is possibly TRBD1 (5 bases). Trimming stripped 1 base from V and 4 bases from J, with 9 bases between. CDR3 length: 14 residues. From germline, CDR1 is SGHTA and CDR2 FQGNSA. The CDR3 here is CASSLDQGSDTQYF. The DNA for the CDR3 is TGTGCCAGCAGCTTAGACCAGGGCTCAGATACGCAGTATTTT.

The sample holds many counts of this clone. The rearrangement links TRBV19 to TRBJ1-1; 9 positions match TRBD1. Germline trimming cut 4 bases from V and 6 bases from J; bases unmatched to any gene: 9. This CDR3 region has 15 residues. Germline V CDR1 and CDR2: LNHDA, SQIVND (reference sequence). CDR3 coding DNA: TGTGCCAGTAGTACGGGACAGGGCACGGGGGCTGAAGCTTTCTTT. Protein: CASSTGQGTGAEAFF.

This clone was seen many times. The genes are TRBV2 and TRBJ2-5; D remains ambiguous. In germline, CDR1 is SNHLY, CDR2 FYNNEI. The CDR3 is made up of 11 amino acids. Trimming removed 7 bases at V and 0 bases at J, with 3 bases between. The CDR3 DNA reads TGTGCCAGCACGTACCAAGAGACCCAGTACTTC. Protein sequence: CASTYQETQYF.

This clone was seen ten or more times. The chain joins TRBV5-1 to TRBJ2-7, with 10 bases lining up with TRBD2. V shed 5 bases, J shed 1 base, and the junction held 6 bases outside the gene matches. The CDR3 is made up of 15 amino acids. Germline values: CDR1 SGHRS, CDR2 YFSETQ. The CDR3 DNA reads TGCGCCAGCAGGCTAGGACTAGCGGAATCCTACGAGCAGTACTTC. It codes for CASRLGLAESYEQYF.

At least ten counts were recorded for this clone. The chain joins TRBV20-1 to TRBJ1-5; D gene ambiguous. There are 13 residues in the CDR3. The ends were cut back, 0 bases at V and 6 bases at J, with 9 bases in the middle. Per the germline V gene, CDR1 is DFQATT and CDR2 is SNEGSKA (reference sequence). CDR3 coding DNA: TGCAGTGCTAGAGATTCAGGAGGTCAGCCCCAGCATTTT. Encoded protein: CSARDSGGQPQHF.

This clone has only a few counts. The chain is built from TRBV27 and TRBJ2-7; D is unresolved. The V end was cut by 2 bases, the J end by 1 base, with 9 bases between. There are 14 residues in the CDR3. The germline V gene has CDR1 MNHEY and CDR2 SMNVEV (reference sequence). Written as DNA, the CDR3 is TGTGCCAGCAGTTTACGGCGAAATTCCTACGAGCAGTACTTC. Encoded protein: CASSLRRNSYEQYF.

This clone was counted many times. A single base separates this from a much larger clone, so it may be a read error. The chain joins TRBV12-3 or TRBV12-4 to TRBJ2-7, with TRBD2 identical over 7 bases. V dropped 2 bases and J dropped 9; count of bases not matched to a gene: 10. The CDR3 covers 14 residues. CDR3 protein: CASSLMGGFHVQYF. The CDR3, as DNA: TGTGCCAGCAGTTTAATGGGGGGGTTTCATGTGCAGTACTTC.

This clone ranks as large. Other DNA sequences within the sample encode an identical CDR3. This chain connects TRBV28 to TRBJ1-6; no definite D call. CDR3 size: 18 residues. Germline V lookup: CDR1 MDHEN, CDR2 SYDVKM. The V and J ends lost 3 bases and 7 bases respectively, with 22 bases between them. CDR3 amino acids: CASSFPAAGRTQNSPLHF. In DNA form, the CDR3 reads TGTGCCAGCAGTTTCCCCGCTGCGGGAAGGACCCAAAATTCACCCCTCCACTTT.

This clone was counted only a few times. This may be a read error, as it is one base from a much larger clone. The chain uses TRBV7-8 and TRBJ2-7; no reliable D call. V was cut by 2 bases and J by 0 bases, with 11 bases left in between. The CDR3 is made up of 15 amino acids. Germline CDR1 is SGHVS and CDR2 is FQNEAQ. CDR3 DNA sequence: TGTGCCAGCAGCTTATCTCCGTGGGTCTCCTACGAGCAGTACTTC. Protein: CASSLSPWVSYEQYF.

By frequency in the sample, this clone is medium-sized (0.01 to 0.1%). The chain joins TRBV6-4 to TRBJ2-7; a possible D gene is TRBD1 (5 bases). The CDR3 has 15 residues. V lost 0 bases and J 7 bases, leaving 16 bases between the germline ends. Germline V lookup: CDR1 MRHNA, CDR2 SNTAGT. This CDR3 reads CASSDSFADSAEQYF. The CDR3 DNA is TGTGCCAGCAGTGACTCTTTTGCAGACAGTGCGGAGCAGTACTTC.

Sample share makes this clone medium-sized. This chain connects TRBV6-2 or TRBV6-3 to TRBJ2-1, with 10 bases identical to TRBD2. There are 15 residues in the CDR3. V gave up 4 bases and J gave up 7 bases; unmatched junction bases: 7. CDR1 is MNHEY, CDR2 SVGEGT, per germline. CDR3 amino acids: CASSFLAGDANEQFF. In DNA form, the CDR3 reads TGTGCCAGCAGTTTCCTAGCGGGAGATGCAAATGAGCAGTTCTTC.

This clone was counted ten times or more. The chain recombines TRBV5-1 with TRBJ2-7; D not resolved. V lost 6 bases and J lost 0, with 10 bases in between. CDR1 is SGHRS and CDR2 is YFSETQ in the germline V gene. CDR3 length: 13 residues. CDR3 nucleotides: TGCGCCAGCACCCGTACGGGCTCCTACGAGCAGTACTTC. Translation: CASTRTGSYEQYF.

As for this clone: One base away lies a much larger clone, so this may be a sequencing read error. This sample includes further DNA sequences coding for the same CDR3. Here the CDR3 DNA reads TGTGCCAGCAGCTTAGTTCCAGGGGAGACGGGGCCTCAGCATTTT. Amino acids: CASSLVPGETGPQHF. This sequence joins TRBV7-9 and TRBJ1-5, with D perhaps TRBD1 (6 bases). Trimming took off 1 base at V and 13 bases at J, with 20 bases between the two ends. This CDR3 spans 15 amino acids. Germline CDR1 and CDR2: SEHNR and FQNEAQ (reference sequence).